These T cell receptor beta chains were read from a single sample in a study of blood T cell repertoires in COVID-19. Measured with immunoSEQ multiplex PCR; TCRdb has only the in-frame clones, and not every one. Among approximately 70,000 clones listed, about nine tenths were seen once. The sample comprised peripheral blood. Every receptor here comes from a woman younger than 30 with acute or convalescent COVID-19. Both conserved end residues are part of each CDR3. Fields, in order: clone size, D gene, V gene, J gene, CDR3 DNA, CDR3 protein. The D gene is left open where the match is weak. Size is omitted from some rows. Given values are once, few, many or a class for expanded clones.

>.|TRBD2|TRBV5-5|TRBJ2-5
TGTGCCAGCAGCCGCCTAGCGGGGGCCGGGGAACAAGAGACCCAGTACTTC
CASSRLAGAGEQETQYF
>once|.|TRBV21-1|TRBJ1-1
TGTGCCAGCAGCAAAACCCAAGGAGACAGGTGCTTGAACACTGAAGCTTTCTTT
CASSKTQGDRCLNTEAFF
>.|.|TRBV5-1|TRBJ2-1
TGCGCCAGCAGCGCCCGGGACAACTACAATGAGCAGTTCTTC
CASSARDNYNEQFF
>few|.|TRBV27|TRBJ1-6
TGTGCCAGCAGTTTATTACCAGGGATGAATTCACCCCTCCACTTT
CASSLLPGMNSPLHF
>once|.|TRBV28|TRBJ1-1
TGTGCCAGCAGTAGAGCCAGGGTGGGGAACACTGAAGCTTTCTTT
CASSRARVGNTEAFF
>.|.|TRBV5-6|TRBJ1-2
TGTGCCAGCAGCTTTCCTTCAGGGGACTATGGCTACACCTTC
CASSFPSGDYGYTF
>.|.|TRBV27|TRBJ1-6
TGTGCCAGCAGTTGGGGGGGCTCCTATAATTCACCCCTCCACTTT
CASSWGGSYNSPLHF
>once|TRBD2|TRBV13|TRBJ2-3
TGTGCCAGCAGCAGAACTAGCGGGGGGGTTGAAATGTGGGATACGCAGTATTTT
CASSRTSGGVEMWDTQYF
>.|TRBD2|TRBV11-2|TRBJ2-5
TGTGCCAGCAGCTTCGATGAGGAGCGGGGGGAGACCCAGTACTTC
CASSFDEERGETQYF
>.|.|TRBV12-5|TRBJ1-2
TGTGCTAGTGGTTTGGTGGAAGGTAGCCATGGCTACACCTTC
CASGLVEGSHGYTF
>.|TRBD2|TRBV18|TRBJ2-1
TGTGCCAGCTCACCCTCTTACGGCGGGGGGAATGAGCAGTTCTTC
CASSPSYGGGNEQFF
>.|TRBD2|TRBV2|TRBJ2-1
TGTGCCAGCAGTGAAGGGCGGGAGGCCTACAATGAGCAGTTCTTC
CASSEGREAYNEQFF
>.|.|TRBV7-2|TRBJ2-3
TGTGCCAGCAGCGCCTGGACTAGCACAGATACGCAGTATTTT
CASSAWTSTDTQYF
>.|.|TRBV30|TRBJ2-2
TGTGCCTGGAGTGTACATTCAGGGAGGACCCAACACGGGGAGCTGTTTTTT
CAWSVHSGRTQHGELFF
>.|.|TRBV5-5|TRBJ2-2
TGTGCCAGCAGCTTGCGTAGCAGGAACACCGGGGAGCTGTTTTTT
CASSLRSRNTGELFF
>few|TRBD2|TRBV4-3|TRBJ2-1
TGCGCCAGCAGCCAAGAAATGCCAGCGGGAGCGGGTAATGACAATGAGCAGTTCTTC
CASSQEMPAGAGNDNEQFF
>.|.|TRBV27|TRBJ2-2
TGTGCCAGCACTTCGGGTACCACCGGGGAGCTGTTTTTT
CASTSGTTGELFF
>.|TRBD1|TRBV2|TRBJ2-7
TGTGCCATCCAGGGACAGGGAGGATCCGAGCAGTACTTC
CAIQGQGGSEQYF
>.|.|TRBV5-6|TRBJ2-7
TGTGCCAGCAGCTTGCTAGGGGCTGGCGAGCAGTACTTC
CASSLLGAGEQYF
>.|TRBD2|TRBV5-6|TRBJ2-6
TGTGCCAGCAGCCCGGCTAGCGGATACTCTGGGGCCAACGTCCTGACTTTC
CASSPASGYSGANVLTF
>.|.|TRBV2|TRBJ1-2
TGTGCCAGCAGTGAACTCAGGGACTATGGCTACACCTTC
CASSELRDYGYTF
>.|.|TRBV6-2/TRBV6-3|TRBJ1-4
TGTGCCAGCAGTCAGCCCCCGACAGCGATGAATGAAAAACTGTTTTTT
CASSQPPTAMNEKLFF
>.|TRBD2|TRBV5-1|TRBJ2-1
TGCGCCAGCAGCTTGGCCGGGAGCGGGAGTAGATCCTACAATGAGCAGTTCTTC
CASSLAGSGSRSYNEQFF
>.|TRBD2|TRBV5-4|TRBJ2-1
TGTGCCAGCAGCTTGGGGACTAGCGGGAGTAAATTCTTC
CASSLGTSGSKFF
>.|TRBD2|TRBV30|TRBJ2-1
TGTGCCTGGAGTATAACTAGCGGGGGGGCAGGGGAGCAGTTCTTC
CAWSITSGGAGEQFF
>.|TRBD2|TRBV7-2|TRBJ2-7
TGTGCCAGCAGCCGGCGGTTCGGGACTAACTACGAGCAGTACTTC
CASSRRFGTNYEQYF
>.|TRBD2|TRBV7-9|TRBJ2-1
TGTGCCAGCAGCTTAGCTGTGGCCCTGAGCGGGAGTAGATATGAGCAGTTCTTC
CASSLAVALSGSRYEQFF
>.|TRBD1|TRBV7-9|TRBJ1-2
TGTGCCAGCAGCTTAGTAGGACAGGGTTATGGCTACACCTTC
CASSLVGQGYGYTF
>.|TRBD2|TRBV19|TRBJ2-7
TGTGCCAGTAGTATCACCTCGCGGGAGTCTTACGAGCAGTACTTC
CASSITSRESYEQYF
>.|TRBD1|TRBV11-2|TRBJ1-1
TGTGCCAGCAGCTTAGTGGCAGGGGGTGGGCCCTCGAGGGCTTTCTTT
CASSLVAGGGPSRAFF
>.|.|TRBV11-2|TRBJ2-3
TGTGCCAGCAGCTTAGATCAGACAGCAGATACGCAGTATTTT
CASSLDQTADTQYF
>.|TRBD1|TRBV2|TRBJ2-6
TGTGCCAGCAGACTACGGACAGGGATTGGGGCCAACGTCCTGACTTTC
CASRLRTGIGANVLTF
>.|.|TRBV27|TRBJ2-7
TGTGCCAGCAGTTTTAGGGGCGGGAATTCCTACGAGCAGTACTTC
CASSFRGGNSYEQYF
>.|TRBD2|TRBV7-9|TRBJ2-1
TGTGCCAGCAGCCCACCCCTAGCGGATCTCAATGAGCAGTTCTTC
CASSPPLADLNEQFF
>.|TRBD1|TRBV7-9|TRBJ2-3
TGTGCCAGCAGCTTAGCGACAGGGGTGGGTGGCACAGATACGCAGTATTTT
CASSLATGVGGTDTQYF
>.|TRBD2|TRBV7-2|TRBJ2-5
TGTGCCAGCAGCCTAAGCGGGAGTGGAGAGACCCAGTACTTC
CASSLSGSGETQYF
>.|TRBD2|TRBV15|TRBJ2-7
TGTGCCACCAGCACGTCTAGCGGACTAAACGAGCAGTACTTC
CATSTSSGLNEQYF
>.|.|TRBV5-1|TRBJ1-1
TGCGCCAGCAGCATACTTTCGAACACTGAAGCTTTCTTT
CASSILSNTEAFF
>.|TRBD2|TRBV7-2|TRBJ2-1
TGTGCCAGCAGCACCCGGACTAGCGGGAGCGGGGATGAGCAGTTCTTC
CASSTRTSGSGDEQFF
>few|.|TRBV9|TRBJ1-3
TGTGCCAGCAGCCTCGGGGACACCTACTCTGGAAACACCATATATTTT
CASSLGDTYSGNTIYF
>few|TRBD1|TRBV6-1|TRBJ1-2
TGTGCCAGCAGTGATGGGACAGTTGACTTC
CASSDGTVDF
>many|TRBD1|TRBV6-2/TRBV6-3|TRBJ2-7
TGTGCCAGCAGTTACCAGGGGGCAAGTTCCGAGCAGTACTTC
CASSYQGASSEQYF
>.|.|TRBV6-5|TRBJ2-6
TGTGCCAGCTCTTCTACCTCTGGGGCCAACGTCCTGACTTTC
CASSSTSGANVLTF
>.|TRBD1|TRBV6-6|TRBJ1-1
TGTGCCAGCAGTGCTGCCTGGGGACAGGTGGCTGAAGCTTTCTTT
CASSAAWGQVAEAFF
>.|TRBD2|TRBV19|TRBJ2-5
TGTGCCAGTAGTATAGGGTCTAGCGGGAGGGCCGGGCAAGAGACCCAGTACTTC
CASSIGSSGRAGQETQYF
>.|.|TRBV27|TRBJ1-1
TGTGCCAGCAGCTCGGGAGGCACTGAAGCTTTCTTT
CASSSGGTEAFF